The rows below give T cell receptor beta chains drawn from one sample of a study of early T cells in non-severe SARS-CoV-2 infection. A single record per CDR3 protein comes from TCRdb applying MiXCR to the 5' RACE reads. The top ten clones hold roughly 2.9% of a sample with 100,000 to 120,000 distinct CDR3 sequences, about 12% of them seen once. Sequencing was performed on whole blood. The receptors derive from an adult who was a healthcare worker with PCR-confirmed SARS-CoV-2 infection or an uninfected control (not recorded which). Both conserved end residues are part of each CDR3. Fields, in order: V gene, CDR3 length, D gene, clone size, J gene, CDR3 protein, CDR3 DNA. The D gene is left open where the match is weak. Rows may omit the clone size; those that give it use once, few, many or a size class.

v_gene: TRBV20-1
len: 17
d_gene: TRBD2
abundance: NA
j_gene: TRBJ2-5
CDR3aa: CSARGPGVAGGGETQYF
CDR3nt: TGCAGTGCTAGAGGCCCTGGGGTAGCGGGGGGAGGAGAGACCCAGTACTTC

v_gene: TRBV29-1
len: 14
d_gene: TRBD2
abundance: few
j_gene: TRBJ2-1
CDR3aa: CSAQSGRAYNEQFF
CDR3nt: TGCAGCGCCCAAAGCGGGAGGGCATACAATGAGCAGTTCTTC

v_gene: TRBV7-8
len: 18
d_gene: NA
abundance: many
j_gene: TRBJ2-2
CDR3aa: CASSLMILTGVGAGELFF
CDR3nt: TGTGCCAGCAGCCTCATGATATTGACGGGAGTAGGGGCCGGGGAGCTGTTTTTT

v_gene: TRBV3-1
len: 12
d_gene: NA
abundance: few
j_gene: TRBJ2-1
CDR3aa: CASSQDKGEQFF
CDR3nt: TGTGCCAGCAGCCAAGATAAGGGTGAGCAGTTCTTC

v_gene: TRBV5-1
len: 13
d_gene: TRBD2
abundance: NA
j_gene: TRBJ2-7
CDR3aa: CASRPGTTYEQYF
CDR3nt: TGCGCCAGCAGGCCCGGGACTACCTACGAGCAGTACTTC

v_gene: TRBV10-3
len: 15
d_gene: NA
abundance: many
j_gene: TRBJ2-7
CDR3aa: CAISGPSGPGYEQYF
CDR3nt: TGTGCCATCAGTGGTCCCTCGGGACCTGGGTACGAGCAGTACTTC

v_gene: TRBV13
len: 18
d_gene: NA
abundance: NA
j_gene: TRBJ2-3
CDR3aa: CASSQTVPRGARTDTQYF
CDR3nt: TGTGCCAGCAGCCAAACCGTGCCACGCGGGGCGCGCACAGATACGCAGTATTTT

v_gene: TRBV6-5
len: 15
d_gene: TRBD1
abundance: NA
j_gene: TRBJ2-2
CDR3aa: CASSTDRGATGELFF
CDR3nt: TGTGCCAGCAGCACGGACAGGGGAGCCACCGGGGAGCTGTTTTTT

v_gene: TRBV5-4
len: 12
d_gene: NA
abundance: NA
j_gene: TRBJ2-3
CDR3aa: CASSGDTDTQYF
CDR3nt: TGTGCCAGCAGCGGGGACACAGATACGCAGTATTTT

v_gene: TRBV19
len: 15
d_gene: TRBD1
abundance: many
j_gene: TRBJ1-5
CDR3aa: CASRQDRGRNQPQHF
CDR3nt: TGTGCCAGTAGACAGGACAGGGGACGCAATCAGCCCCAGCATTTT

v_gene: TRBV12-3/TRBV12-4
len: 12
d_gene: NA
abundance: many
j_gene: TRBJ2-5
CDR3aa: CASSPRQETQYF
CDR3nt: TGTGCCAGCAGTCCCCGCCAAGAGACCCAGTACTTC

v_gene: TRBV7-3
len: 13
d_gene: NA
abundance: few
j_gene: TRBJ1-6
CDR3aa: CASSLAANSPLHF
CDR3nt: TGTGCCAGCAGCCTTGCGGCGAATTCACCCCTCCATTTT

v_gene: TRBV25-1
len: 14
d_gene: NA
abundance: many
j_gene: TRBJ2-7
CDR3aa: CASSVGRMTGEQYF
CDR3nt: TGTGCCAGCAGTGTGGGACGGATGACGGGGGAGCAGTACTTC

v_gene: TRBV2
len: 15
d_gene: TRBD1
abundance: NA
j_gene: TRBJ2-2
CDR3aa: CASSNPGQGAGELFF
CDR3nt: TGTGCCAGCTCAAATCCGGGACAGGGGGCCGGGGAGCTGTTTTTT

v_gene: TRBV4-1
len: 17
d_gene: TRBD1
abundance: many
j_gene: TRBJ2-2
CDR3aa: CASSQETGTENTGELFF
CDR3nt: TGCGCCAGCAGCCAGGAAACCGGGACAGAAAACACCGGGGAGCTGTTTTTT

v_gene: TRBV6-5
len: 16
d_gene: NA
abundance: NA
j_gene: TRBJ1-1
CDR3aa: CASSPHVALVNTEAFF
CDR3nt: TGTGCCAGCAGTCCCCATGTGGCGTTGGTGAACACTGAAGCTTTCTTT

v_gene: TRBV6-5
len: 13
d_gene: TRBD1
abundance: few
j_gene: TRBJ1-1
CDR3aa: CASSPDRARPAFF
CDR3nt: TGTGCCAGCAGCCCCGACAGGGCGAGGCCAGCTTTCTTT

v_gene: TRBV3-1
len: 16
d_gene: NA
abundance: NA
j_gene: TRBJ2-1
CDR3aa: CASSQAWARGRDEQFF
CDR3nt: TGTGCCAGCAGCCAAGCCTGGGCCAGGGGTCGGGATGAGCAGTTCTTC

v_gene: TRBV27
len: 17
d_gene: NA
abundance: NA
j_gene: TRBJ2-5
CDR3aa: CASSFYYTGTTSQTQYF
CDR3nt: TGTGCCAGCAGTTTTTATTACACCGGGACAACGAGTCAGACCCAGTACTTC

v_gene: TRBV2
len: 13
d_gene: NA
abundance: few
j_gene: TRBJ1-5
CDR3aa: CASKKGSNQPQHF
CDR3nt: TGTGCCTCAAAAAAGGGCAGCAATCAGCCCCAGCATTTT

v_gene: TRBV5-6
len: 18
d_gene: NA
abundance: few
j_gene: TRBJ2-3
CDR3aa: CASSPPALPGPFTDTQYF
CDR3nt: TGTGCCAGCAGCCCCCCCGCGCTTCCGGGACCCTTCACAGATACGCAGTATTTT

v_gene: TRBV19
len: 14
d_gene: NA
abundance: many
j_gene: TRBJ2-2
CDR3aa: CASVGGKLTGELFF
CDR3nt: TGTGCCAGTGTCGGCGGCAAGCTCACCGGGGAGCTGTTTTTT